This TCR beta chain emerged from a study of CD8+CD57+ T cells in acquired aplastic anemia. About the research overall: Recorded DNA amounts for sorted CD4+ and CD8+ cells had an average of approximately 3.2 ug.

V shed 9 bases and J 4 bases; nucleotides not matched to a gene: 15. The CDR3 covers 16 residues. Germline V CDR1 and CDR2: KGHDR, SFDVKD. The study, taken as a whole, reports: Levels of CD8+ Simpson's diversity were not significantly distinct in patients versus controls.

The template used for profiling TCR beta VDJ and CDR3 was genomic DNA. TCRdb re-called the reads with MiXCR, one entry per CDR3 protein. The sample consists of 250,000 to 350,000 distinct CDR3 sequences, roughly 50% of them appearing once. This clonotype was counted between two and nine times. Antigen specificity is unknown. The genes are TRBV24-1 and TRBJ2-5; TRBD1 matches 8 bases. This sequence originates from a human donor with severe aplastic anemia or a healthy control (not recorded which). The material sequenced was sorted CD4+, CD8+, or CD8+CD57+ T cells (not recorded which) from PBMCs. The CDR3 here is CATGVKSGQGGETQYF. For the CDR3, the DNA is TGTGCCACCGGTGTGAAGTCCGGACAGGGAGGAGAGACCCAGTACTTC.